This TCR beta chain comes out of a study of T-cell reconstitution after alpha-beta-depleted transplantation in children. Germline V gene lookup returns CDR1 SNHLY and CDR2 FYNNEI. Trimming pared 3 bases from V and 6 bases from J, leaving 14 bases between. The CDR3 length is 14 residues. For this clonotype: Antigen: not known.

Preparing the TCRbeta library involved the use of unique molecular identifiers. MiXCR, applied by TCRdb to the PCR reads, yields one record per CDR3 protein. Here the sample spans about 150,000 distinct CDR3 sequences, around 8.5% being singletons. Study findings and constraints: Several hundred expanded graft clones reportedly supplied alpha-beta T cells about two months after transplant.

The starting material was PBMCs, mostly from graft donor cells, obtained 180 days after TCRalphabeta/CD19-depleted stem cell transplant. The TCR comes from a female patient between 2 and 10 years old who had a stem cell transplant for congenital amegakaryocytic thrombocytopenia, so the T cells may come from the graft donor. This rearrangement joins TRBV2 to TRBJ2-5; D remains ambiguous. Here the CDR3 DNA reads TGTGCCAGCAGTGATTCAGGATGGTTAAAGACCCAGTACTTC. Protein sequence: CASSDSGWLKTQYF.